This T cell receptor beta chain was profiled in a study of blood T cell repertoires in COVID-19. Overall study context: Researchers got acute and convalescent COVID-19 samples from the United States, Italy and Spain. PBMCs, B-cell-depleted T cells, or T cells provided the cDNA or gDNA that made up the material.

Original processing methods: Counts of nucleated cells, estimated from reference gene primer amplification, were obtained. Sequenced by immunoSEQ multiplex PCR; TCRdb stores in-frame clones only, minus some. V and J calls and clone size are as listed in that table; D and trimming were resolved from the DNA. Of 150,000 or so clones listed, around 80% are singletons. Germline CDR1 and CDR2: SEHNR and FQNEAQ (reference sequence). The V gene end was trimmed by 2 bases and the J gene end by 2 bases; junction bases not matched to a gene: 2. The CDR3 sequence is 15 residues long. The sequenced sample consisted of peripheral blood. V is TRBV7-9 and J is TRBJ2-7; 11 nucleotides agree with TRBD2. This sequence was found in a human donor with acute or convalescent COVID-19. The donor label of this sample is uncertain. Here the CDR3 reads CASSLIAGGPYEQYF. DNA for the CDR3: TGTGCCAGCAGCTTAATAGCGGGGGGGCCCTACGAGCAGTACTTC.